Below, 17 T cell receptor beta chains from the same sample are listed, as sequenced in a study of cytomegalovirus exposure and HLA in healthy donors. PCR primers comprised 60 Vbeta and 13 Jbeta primers. Here immunoSEQ multiplex PCR was the method, and the copy in TCRdb shows in-frame clones only, minus some. The sample lists about 160,000 clones; 85% were seen once. Sequencing was done on a sample of PBMCs. The receptors here all came from a boy between 2 and 10 years old in good health and CMV-seronegative.

This chain uses TRBV5-4 with TRBJ2-7; 10 bases line up with TRBD1. The trim removed 4 bases at V and 3 bases at J, leaving 7 bases unmatched. Germline V gene lookup returns CDR1 SGHNT and CDR2 YYREEE (reference sequence). The CDR3 consists of 15 residues. The CDR3 DNA reads as TGTGCCAGCAGCCCGGGACAGGGGTCGCACTACGAGCAGTACTTC. It is translated as CASSPGQGSHYEQYF.

The chain joins TRBV4-1 to TRBJ1-6; tentatively, D is TRBD1 (6 bases). The V end was cut by 3 bases, the J end by 10 bases, with 13 bases between. Germline V CDR1 and CDR2: MGHRA, YSYEKL. This CDR3 is built from 14 residues. The CDR3 spells CASSHFPGVSPLHF. For the CDR3, the DNA is TGCGCCAGCAGCCATTTCCCAGGGGTGTCACCCCTCCACTTT.

The chain couples TRBV6-1 to TRBJ2-7; a weak D match, TRBD1 (5 bases). Germline V gives CDR1 MNHNS, CDR2 SASEGT. The CDR3 has 10 amino acids. V lost 10 bases and J 5 bases, leaving 9 bases between the germline ends. In DNA form, the CDR3 reads TGTGCCACTTTACAGGACGAGCAGTACGTC. Residues: CATLQDEQYV.

The chain is built from TRBV6-1 and TRBJ1-5; TRBD1 matches 9 bases. CDR3 length: 15 residues. CDR1 and CDR2 from the germline V gene are MNHNS and SASEGT. The trim removed 5 bases at V and 7 bases at J, leaving 9 bases unmatched. The CDR3 DNA sequence: TGTGCCAGCAGTACCTCCGGGACAGGGAAGCAGCCCCAGCATTTT. Protein: CASSTSGTGKQPQHF.

V and J are TRBV6-5 and TRBJ2-6, with 9 positions matching TRBD1. CDR3 size: 15 residues. CDR1 and CDR2 from the germline V gene are MNHEY and SVGAGI. V gave up 5 bases and J gave up 2 bases; unmatched junction bases: 1. The DNA for the CDR3 is TGTGCCAGCAGTGGGGACAGGGCTGGGGCCAACGTCCTGACTTTC. Translating gives CASSGDRAGANVLTF.

The table lists this clone with a count of one. The chain has TRBV5-1 and TRBJ2-2; the match to TRBD1 covers 9 bases. The CDR3 runs 16 residues. The junction had 10 bases not matched to a gene; V was cut back by 4 bases and J by 6 bases. In germline, CDR1 is SGHRS, CDR2 YFSETQ. The CDR3 nucleotides are TGCGCCAGCAGCCCCCGGGACAGGGTGGTTCCCGGGGAGCTGTTTTTT. This encodes CASSPRDRVVPGELFF.

The chain uses TRBV19 and TRBJ2-7; D unresolved. CDR3 size: 15 residues. Germline V gives CDR1 LNHDA, CDR2 SQIVND (reference sequence). Trimming removed 1 base from V and 4 bases from J, with 14 bases in between. The CDR3 here is CASSIGPLNRYEQYF. DNA for the CDR3: TGTGCCAGTAGTATAGGCCCACTGAACAGATACGAGCAGTACTTC. The full variable domain, with the rest looked up from reference TRBV19 and TRBJ2-7, is DGGITQSPKYLFRKEGQNVTLSCEQNLNHDAMYWYRQDPGQGLRLIYYSQIVNDFQKGDIAEGYSVSREKKESFPLTVTSAQKNPTAFYLCASSIGPLNRYEQYFGPGTRLTVT.

The J gene is TRBJ1-1, the V gene TRBV6-1; D is unclear. Germline V lookup: CDR1 MNHNS, CDR2 SASEGT. V lost 7 bases and J lost 3, with 18 bases in between. CDR3 length: 15 residues. In DNA, the CDR3 is TGTGCCAGCAATCCACTTCGGGGTCTCCACACTGAAGCTTTCTTT. Protein product: CASNPLRGLHTEAFF.

The V call is TRBV27, the J call TRBJ2-7; D not resolved. Germline loops: CDR1 MNHEY, CDR2 SMNVEV (reference sequence). V dropped 3 bases and J dropped 4 bases, with 10 bases sitting between them. The CDR3 sequence is 13 residues long. The CDR3 region has the DNA TGTGCCAGCAGTTTGGGCAGCCAGTACGAGCAGTACTTC. This encodes CASSLGSQYEQYF.

V gene TRBV30 combines with J gene TRBJ1-1, with D possibly being TRBD1 (5 bases). The ends were cut back, 2 bases at V and 7 bases at J, with 14 bases in the middle. The length of the CDR3 is 13 residues. The germline V gene has CDR1 GTSNPN and CDR2 SVGIG (reference sequence). In nucleotides, the CDR3 is TGTGCCTGGAGTTACGACCGGGGGGGTGAAGCTTTCTTT. Translation gives CAWSYDRGGEAFF. Full variable domain (missing parts from reference TRBV30 and TRBJ1-1): SQTIHQWPATLVQPVGSPLSLECTVEGTSNPNLYWYRQAAGRGLQLLFYSVGIGQISSEVPQNLSASRPQDRQFILSSKKLLLSDSGFYLCAWSYDRGGEAFFGQGTRLTVV.

As concerns this clone: A junction boundary mismatches the germline segment, possibly from a read error. The V call is TRBV7-9, the J call TRBJ2-5; 9 bases are shared with TRBD2. The germline CDR1 and CDR2 sequences are SEHNR and FQNEAQ (reference sequence). The CDR3 is 14 amino acids. CDR3 in amino acids: CSSSLSGSGETQYF. The CDR3 nucleotides read TGTTCCAGCAGCCTTAGCGGGAGCGGGGAGACCCAGTACTTC.

This sequence joins TRBV15 and TRBJ1-4; maybe TRBD1 (5 bases). In germline, CDR1 is LNHNV, CDR2 YYDKDF (reference sequence). This CDR3 is built from 15 residues. With 4 bases removed from V and 7 bases from J, the gap between germline ends came to 16 bases. CDR3 sequence (DNA): TGTGCCACCAGCAAAAAGGCAGGGTCTGGTGAAAAACTGTTTTTT. This encodes CATSKKAGSGEKLFF. The variable domain in full, completed from reference TRBV15 and TRBJ1-4, reads DAMVIQNPRYQVTQFGKPVTLSCSQTLNHNVMYWYQQKSSQAPKLLFHYYDKDFNNEADTPDNFQSRRPNTSFCFLDIRSPGLGDTAMYLCATSKKAGSGEKLFFGSGTQLSVL.

Remarks on this clone: One end of the junction varies from germline; a read error may be responsible. The DNA of the CDR3 is TGTGCCAGCAGCTCTATTCCAGGGGGCAATCAGTCCCAGCATTTT. The encoded protein is CASSSIPGGNQSQHF. The chain combines TRBV5-4 with TRBJ1-5; 8 positions agree with TRBD1. Germline loops: CDR1 SGHNT, CDR2 YYREEE (reference sequence). This CDR3 spans 15 amino acids.

V is TRBV5-5 and J is TRBJ2-2; no firm D call. V was cut by 0 bases and J by 1 base, with 10 bases left in between. The CDR3 covers 16 residues. The V gene's germline CDR1 is SGHKS and CDR2 YYEKEE (reference sequence). The CDR3 region has the DNA TGTGCCAGCAGCTTGGTCAGCGCGGTGAACACCGGGGAGCTGTTTTTT. Encoded protein: CASSLVSAVNTGELFF. The whole variable domain, remainder taken from reference TRBV5-5 and TRBJ2-2, is DAGVTQSPTHLIKTRGQQVTLRCSPISGHKSVSWYQQVLGQGPQFIFQYYEKEERGRGNFPDRFSARQFPNYSSELNVNALLLGDSALYLCASSLVSAVNTGELFFGEGSRLTVL.

This clone was detected once. The CDR3 here is CASSREGFSGNTIYF. DNA of the CDR3: TGCGCCAGCAGTCGGGAAGGGTTCTCTGGAAACACCATATATTTT. V is TRBV5-1 and J is TRBJ1-3; D uncertain. V dropped 5 bases and J dropped 0 bases, with 12 bases sitting between them. The CDR3 loop spans 15 amino acids. CDR1 is SGHRS, CDR2 YFSETQ, per germline.

This chain links TRBV6-1 with TRBJ2-5; a weak D match, TRBD2 (6 bases). The germline V and J ends were trimmed by 1 base and 4 bases, with 13 bases remaining between them. The CDR3 contains 15 residues. Germline V lookup: CDR1 MNHNS, CDR2 SASEGT. This CDR3 is CASSEGVGGRETQYF. DNA of the CDR3: TGTGCCAGCAGTGAAGGGGTGGGGGGACGAGAGACCCAGTACTTC.

This clone was seen a single time. The V and J genes are TRBV28 and TRBJ1-2, with 7 bases aligning to TRBD1. The CDR3 totals 13 residues. The V and J ends lost 3 bases and 7 bases, in that order; junction bases with no gene match: 5. The germline CDR1 and CDR2 sequences are MDHEN and SYDVKM. CDR3 nucleotides: TGTGCCAGCAGTTTGATACAGGGGACTGGCTACACCTTC. This sequence encodes CASSLIQGTGYTF.